This T cell receptor (beta chain) was captured in a study of T cells in localized non-small cell lung cancer. Findings and limits, study-wide: Turning up in adjacent lung were a median approximately 60 of the top 100 tumor clones.

The germline V gene has CDR1 SGHDT and CDR2 YYEEEE. The trim removed 4 bases at V and 2 bases at J, leaving 6 bases unmatched. This CDR3 has 15 amino acids. In regard to this clone: The antigen is undetermined.

Using immunoSEQ multiplex PCR, the repertoire was profiled, and TCRdb retains in-frame clones only, with some absent. This sample has approximately 45,000 clones, with roughly 86% found just once. The sequencing used PBMCs, collected before any cancer treatment. The genes are TRBV5-6 and TRBJ2-3; TRBD1 matches 8 bases. The origin of this receptor is a man aged 35 to 70 with stage II lung adenocarcinoma. The CDR3 protein is CASSKDRGHTDTQYF. In DNA, the CDR3 is TGTGCCAGCAGCAAAGACAGGGGACACACAGATACGCAGTATTTT.